These T cell receptor beta chains were read from a single sample in a study of CD8+ T cells in alopecia areata. The repertoire was sequenced with immunoSEQ multiplex PCR; TCRdb's copy has only in-frame clones and lacks some. The profile shows about 200,000 clones, roughly 50% of them singletons. The specimen comprised CD4+ T cells sorted from blood, sampled at week 24, from a patient treated with tofacitinib. The receptor set was obtained from a human donor with alopecia areata. The CDR3 runs from the conserved cysteine through the conserved F or W. Each record gives: V gene, clone size, J gene, D gene, CDR3 protein, CDR3 DNA. D genes are given only for firm matches. Size values are once, few and many counts, or a class for expanded clones, and some rows have none.

TRBV5-1,few,TRBJ2-5,TRBD2,CASSSSGEETQYF,TGCGCCAGCAGCTCCAGCGGGGAAGAGACCCAGTACTTC
TRBV4-1,few,TRBJ1-5,.,CASSQDPGNQPQHF,TGCGCCAGCAGCCAAGATCCGGGAAATCAGCCCCAGCATTTT
TRBV18,.,TRBJ1-1,.,CASSKGGDTEAFF,TGTGCCAGCTCAAAGGGGGGGGACACTGAAGCTTTCTTT
TRBV19,.,TRBJ1-2,TRBD1,CASSISPGQGKGYTF,TGTGCCAGTAGTATCTCGCCCGGACAGGGGAAGGGCTACACCTTC
TRBV6-5,.,TRBJ1-5,.,CASSYPERDQPQHF,TGTGCCAGCAGTTACCCGGAAAGAGATCAGCCCCAGCATTTT
TRBV7-9,few,TRBJ1-1,TRBD1,CASSYRQGVNTEAFF,TGTGCCAGCAGCTATCGACAGGGGGTGAACACTGAAGCTTTCTTT
TRBV4-1,.,TRBJ2-2,.,CASSQDHGIGELFF,TGCGCCAGCAGCCAAGATCATGGTATCGGGGAGCTGTTTTTT
TRBV23-1,.,TRBJ2-7,TRBD1,CASRSRRGQGFGQYF,TGCGCCAGCAGGTCCCGACGGGGACAGGGTTTCGGGCAGTACTTC
TRBV7-2,.,TRBJ2-3,.,CASSFQRGQDTQYF,TGTGCCAGCAGCTTCCAGCGAGGGCAAGATACGCAGTATTTT
TRBV14,.,TRBJ2-2,.,CASSQDRLHTGELFF,TGTGCCAGCAGCCAAGATAGGCTCCACACCGGGGAGCTGTTTTTT
TRBV2,.,TRBJ1-3,TRBD1,CASSETGVLDTIYF,TGTGCCAGCAGTGAGACAGGGGTTTTGGACACCATATATTTT
TRBV27,few,TRBJ2-7,.,CASSRYRSDEQYF,TGTGCCAGCAGCAGGTACCGCAGCGACGAACAGTACTTC
TRBV14,.,TRBJ1-2,TRBD1,CASSRDRGPYGYTF,TGTGCCAGCAGCCGGGACAGGGGCCCCTATGGCTACACCTTC
TRBV30,.,TRBJ1-2,TRBD1,CAWSPTGTGGYGYTF,TGTGCCTGGAGTCCTACCGGGACAGGGGGTTATGGCTACACCTTC
TRBV20-1,once,TRBJ2-5,TRBD1,CSGTGEETQYF,TGCAGTGGCACAGGGGAAGAGACCCAGTACTTC
TRBV27,once,TRBJ2-7,.,CASWAWGGYEQYF,TGTGCCAGCTGGGCCTGGGGCGGCTACGAGCAGTACTTC
TRBV5-6,.,TRBJ2-5,TRBD2,CASSRGGGWEETQYF,TGTGCCAGCAGTCGGGGCGGGGGATGGGAAGAGACCCAGTACTTC
TRBV6-5,few,TRBJ2-1,TRBD1,CASSYSAGQGPSEQFF,TGTGCCAGCAGTTACTCTGCGGGACAGGGGCCCAGTGAGCAGTTCTTC
TRBV29-1,.,TRBJ2-5,.,CSVEDHRREETQYF,TGCAGCGTTGAAGATCACCGACGGGAAGAAACCCAGTACTTC
TRBV29-1,few,TRBJ2-3,TRBD1,CSVEAGNRGRADTQYF,TGCAGCGTTGAAGCCGGAAACAGGGGGCGCGCAGATACGCAGTATTTT
TRBV7-2,.,TRBJ1-2,.,CASSLEGYGYTF,TGTGCCAGCAGCTTAGAGGGGTATGGCTACACCTTC
TRBV5-1,few,TRBJ2-5,.,CASSFDGQETQYF,TGCGCCAGCAGCTTTGATGGCCAAGAGACCCAGTACTTC
TRBV7-9,.,TRBJ1-1,.,CASKSLMNTEAFF,TGTGCCAGCAAATCCTTAATGAACACTGAAGCTTTCTTT
TRBV15,.,TRBJ1-2,TRBD1,CATSRDIGRGRDGYTF,TGTGCCACCAGCAGAGATATTGGAAGGGGGCGGGATGGCTACACCTTC
TRBV4-3,.,TRBJ2-2,.,CASSQASTGELFF,TGCGCCAGCAGCCAAGCGAGCACCGGGGAGCTGTTTTTT
TRBV7-2,.,TRBJ2-3,TRBD2,CASRFGGGADTQYF,TGTGCCAGCAGGTTCGGGGGGGGCGCAGATACGCAGTATTTT
TRBV27,.,TRBJ1-2,TRBD1,CASSLSPTGGTGGYTF,TGTGCCAGCAGTTTAAGTCCGACAGGGGGGACCGGTGGCTACACCTTC
TRBV6-5,.,TRBJ2-2,.,CASRLNRAVSGELFF,TGTGCCAGCAGGTTGAACCGGGCGGTATCCGGGGAGCTGTTTTTT
TRBV11-2,few,TRBJ2-5,.,CASSLGPKTQYF,TGTGCCAGCAGCTTAGGTCCGAAGACCCAGTACTTC
TRBV6-5,.,TRBJ2-3,.,CASSYSTADTDTQYF,TGTGCCAGCAGTTACTCGACGGCGGACACAGATACGCAGTATTTT
TRBV27,.,TRBJ2-1,TRBD2,CASSLSGGGLADKSYNEQFF,TGTGCCAGCAGTTTGTCAGGAGGGGGACTAGCGGATAAATCCTACAATGAGCAGTTCTTC
TRBV30,.,TRBJ2-7,.,CAWSVLWNEQYF,TGTGCCTGGAGTGTACTGTGGAACGAGCAGTACTTC
TRBV4-2,.,TRBJ2-3,.,CASSQEGQGGADTQYF,TGTGCCAGCAGCCAAGAAGGACAGGGAGGGGCAGATACGCAGTATTTT
TRBV5-6,.,TRBJ2-4,TRBD1,CASSLKPTGNIQYF,TGTGCCAGCAGCCTCAAACCGACAGGGAACATTCAGTACTTC
TRBV29-1,.,TRBJ1-2,.,CSVVRDHNYGYTF,TGCAGCGTTGTTAGGGACCATAACTATGGCTACACCTTC
TRBV9,.,TRBJ1-1,.,CASSPQKNTEAFF,TGTGCCAGCAGCCCGCAAAAGAACACTGAAGCTTTCTTT
TRBV23-1,once,TRBJ1-2,.,CASSRDLKEGYTF,TGCGCCAGCAGTCGAGACCTAAAAGAGGGCTACACCTTC
TRBV30,.,TRBJ1-5,.,CAWSVTVNQPQHF,TGTGCCTGGAGTGTCACTGTGAATCAGCCCCAGCATTTT
TRBV4-1,.,TRBJ1-5,.,CASSQDPGARNQPQHF,TGCGCCAGCAGCCAAGATCCCGGCGCTCGCAATCAGCCCCAGCATTTT
TRBV29-1,.,TRBJ1-3,.,CSGRGTGNTIYF,TGCAGCGGACGGGGGACTGGAAACACCATATATTTT
TRBV5-4,.,TRBJ2-5,.,CASSLSTLETQYF,TGTGCCAGCAGCTTGAGTACACTCGAGACCCAGTACTTC
TRBV11-2,.,TRBJ1-1,.,CASSLQSGLNTEAFF,TGTGCCAGCAGCTTGCAAAGTGGACTCAACACCGAAGCTTTCTTT
TRBV23-1,few,TRBJ1-5,TRBD1,CASSQGTETVFSNQPQHF,TGCGCCAGCAGCCAAGGGACAGAGACAGTCTTTAGCAATCAGCCCCAGCATTTT
TRBV6-5,.,TRBJ1-2,TRBD1,CASRADRPNGYTF,TGTGCCAGCAGGGCGGACAGGCCTAATGGCTACACCTTC
TRBV7-2,few,TRBJ2-5,.,CASSPRQGETQYF,TGTGCCAGCAGCCCAAGACAAGGGGAGACCCAGTACTTC
TRBV2,.,TRBJ2-2,.,CASSVKITGELFF,TGTGCCAGCAGTGTAAAGATCACCGGGGAGCTGTTTTTT
TRBV7-2,.,TRBJ2-5,TRBD2,CASSLGRGKETQYF,TGTGCCAGCAGCTTAGGGCGGGGGAAAGAGACCCAGTACTTC
TRBV5-4,.,TRBJ2-2,.,CASSFLDGTGELFF,TGTGCCAGCAGCTTTCTGGACGGGACCGGGGAGCTGTTTTTT
TRBV6-6,.,TRBJ2-5,.,CASSYPTNQETQYF,TGTGCCAGCAGTTACCCCACTAACCAAGAGACCCAGTACTTC
TRBV5-1,.,TRBJ1-4,.,CASSFDSLANEKLFF,TGCGCCAGCAGCTTTGACAGCCTAGCAAATGAAAAACTGTTTTTT
TRBV6-5,.,TRBJ1-5,.,CASSSSSNQPQHF,TGTGCCAGCAGTTCTAGTAGCAATCAGCCCCAGCATTTT
TRBV7-3,.,TRBJ2-1,TRBD1,CASSLGQGNEQFF,TGTGCCAGCAGCTTAGGACAGGGAAATGAGCAGTTCTTC
TRBV6-5,once,TRBJ2-3,.,CATKDSGSDTQYF,TGTGCCACCAAGGATAGCGGCTCAGATACGCAGTATTTT
TRBV27,.,TRBJ2-1,.,CASSPSREAYNEQFF,TGTGCCAGCAGTCCGTCCAGGGAAGCCTACAATGAGCAGTTCTTC
TRBV19,.,TRBJ1-1,TRBD1,CASSADRGNTEAFF,TGTGCCAGTAGTGCCGACAGGGGGAACACTGAAGCTTTCTTT
TRBV29-1,.,TRBJ2-7,.,CSAANDEQYF,TGCAGCGCCGCGAACGACGAGCAGTACTTC
TRBV29-1,.,TRBJ1-2,.,CSVEGPGRFYGYTF,TGCAGCGTTGAAGGACCGGGACGGTTCTATGGCTACACCTTC
TRBV5-1,.,TRBJ2-6,TRBD2,CASSLGLAISSGANVLTF,TGCGCCAGCAGCTTGGGACTAGCGATCTCTTCTGGGGCCAACGTCCTGACTTTC
TRBV5-1,.,TRBJ1-1,.,CASSSTTGNTEAFF,TGCGCCAGCAGCTCCACTACAGGGAACACTGAAGCTTTCTTT
TRBV29-1,.,TRBJ2-5,.,CSVEVTVKETQYF,TGCAGCGTTGAAGTCACGGTGAAAGAGACCCAGTACTTC